Listed here are 28 T cell receptor beta chains from one sample, sequenced in a study of blood T cell repertoires in COVID-19. Data came from immunoSEQ multiplex PCR; TCRdb stores just in-frame clones and leaves some out. This table holds 200,000 to 250,000 clones, roughly 90% found once. The sample consisted of PBMCs or T cells enriched from blood (not recorded which). Receptors were obtained from a man aged 30 to 45 who had been exposed to COVID-19.

This clone has only one observation. The CDR3 sequence is CASSLSSGGANEQFF. For the CDR3, the DNA is TGTGCCAGCAGCTTAAGTAGCGGGGGGGCTAATGAGCAGTTCTTC. The chain couples TRBV7-2 to TRBJ2-1, with 11 nucleotides matching TRBD2. V lost 2 bases and J lost 7; bases outside the gene matches: 4. The CDR3 sequence is 15 residues long. Germline CDR1 and CDR2: SGHTA and FQGNSA.

CDR3 nucleotide sequence: TGTGCCAGCAGTCACAAACGACTAGCGGGGGTAGAGACCCAGTACTTC. Its translation is CASSHKRLAGVETQYF. The chain links TRBV27 to TRBJ2-5, with 12 bases identical to TRBD2. The CDR3 is made up of 16 amino acids. The V segment lost 5 bases and the J segment 4 bases; nucleotides outside the gene matches: 8. Germline CDR1 MNHEY, CDR2 SMNVEV (reference sequence).

This sequence joins TRBV12-3 or TRBV12-4 and TRBJ2-7, with D maybe TRBD1 (6 bases). Trimming cost V 5 bases and J 5 bases, with 13 bases left between them. CDR3 length equals 13 residues. CDR3 DNA: TGTGCCAGCAGTCGGGTGAGGGGGAACGAGCAGTACTTC. Translated: CASSRVRGNEQYF.

Only a few counts were recorded for this clone. This chain uses TRBV19 with TRBJ1-2, with D unclear. V dropped 3 bases and J dropped 4 bases, with 9 bases sitting between them. The germline V gene has CDR1 LNHDA and CDR2 SQIVND (reference sequence). This CDR3 contains 13 residues. The CDR3 DNA is TGTGCCAGTAGTATCCAGAAAACCTATGGCTACACCTTC. Its protein is CASSIQKTYGYTF.

The V call is TRBV5-4, the J call TRBJ2-2, with 7 nucleotides matching TRBD2. The CDR3 length is 15 residues. Germline V gene lookup returns CDR1 SGHNT and CDR2 YYREEE (reference sequence). Trimming cost V 4 bases and J 3 bases; bases outside gene matches: 6. This chain's CDR3 is CASSTAGRDTGELFF. The CDR3 nucleotides read TGTGCCAGCAGCACAGCGGGGCGGGACACCGGGGAGCTGTTTTTT.

The rearrangement uses TRBV4-2 and TRBJ1-1; TRBD1 aligns across 7 bases. J lost 5 bases, V lost 0 bases, and 3 bases had no gene match. The CDR3 covers 14 residues. Germline V lookup: CDR1 LGHNA, CDR2 YNFKEQ. The CDR3 is CASSQDTRGTEAFF. In DNA, the CDR3 is TGTGCCAGCAGCCAAGATACCAGGGGGACTGAAGCTTTCTTT.

The rearrangement links TRBV25-1 to TRBJ1-1; no reliable D call. The germline V and J ends were trimmed by 0 bases and 7 bases, with 9 bases remaining between them. From germline, CDR1 is MGHDK and CDR2 SYGVNS. The CDR3 sequence is 13 residues long. The CDR3 sequence: CASSEYNSYEAFF. CDR3 coding DNA: TGTGCCAGCAGTGAATATAACAGCTATGAAGCTTTCTTT.

The V call is TRBV3-1 (or the pseudogene TRBV3-2), the J call TRBJ2-5; D gene uncertain. There are 16 residues in the CDR3. Per germline, CDR1 LGHDT and CDR2 YNNKEL (reference sequence). V dropped 4 bases and J dropped 0 bases, with 15 bases sitting between them. CDR3 residues: CASSPFSSSYQETQYF. CDR3 nucleotides: TGTGCCAGCAGCCCCTTTAGCAGCTCGTACCAAGAGACCCAGTACTTC.

The chain combines TRBV6-1 with TRBJ1-6, with a tentative D call TRBD1 (5 bases). Germline loops: CDR1 MNHNS, CDR2 SASEGT. V lost 0 bases to trimming and J lost 11 bases, with 20 bases between them. The CDR3 extends over 17 amino acids. CDR3 amino acids: CASSEAGPGEVDAPLHF. In DNA form, the CDR3 reads TGTGCCAGCAGTGAAGCGGGACCCGGGGAGGTGGACGCACCCCTCCACTTT.

This chain joins TRBV5-1 and TRBJ1-3; the D is unclear. Trimming left V 2 bases short and J 3 bases short, with 9 bases between. The germline V gene encodes CDR1 SGHRS and CDR2 YFSETQ. The CDR3 has 14 amino acids. Here the CDR3 DNA reads TGCGCCAGCAGCTTAATGGCCGATGGAAACACCATATATTTT. This encodes CASSLMADGNTIYF. The full variable domain, its missing parts supplied by reference TRBV5-1 and TRBJ1-3, is KAGVTQTPRYLIKTRGQQVTLSCSPISGHRSVSWYQQTPGQGLQFLFEYFSETQRNKGNFPGRFSGRQFSNSRSEMNVSTLELGDSALYLCASSLMADGNTIYFGEGSWLTVV.

J is TRBJ2-7 and V is TRBV7-9; D call uncertain. Germline V gene sequence: CDR1 SEHNR, CDR2 FQNEAQ (reference sequence). The CDR3 has 12 residues. V gave up 4 bases and J gave up 2 bases, with 6 bases separating them. This CDR3 is CASSSSAYEQYF. The DNA of the CDR3 is TGTGCCAGCAGCTCCTCTGCCTACGAGCAGTACTTC.

The rearrangement uses TRBV24-1 and TRBJ2-3, with 10 bases identical to TRBD1. Germline trimming cut 2 bases from V and 3 bases from J; bases unmatched to any gene: 1. The CDR3 is 15 residues long. Germline V gene data show CDR1 as KGHDR and CDR2 as SFDVKD. Written as DNA, the CDR3 is TGTGCCACCAGTGATTGGACAGGGGGAACAGATACGCAGTATTTT. As protein: CATSDWTGGTDTQYF.

The chain is built from TRBV7-6 and TRBJ2-1, with 7 positions matching TRBD2. V gave up 4 bases and J gave up 2 bases; unmatched junction bases: 8. The CDR3 has 16 amino acids. From germline, CDR1 is SGHVS and CDR2 FNYEAQ. The CDR3 DNA reads TGTGCCAGCAGCTCGTATAGCGGGCCTCCCTACAATGAGCAGTTCTTC. Amino acid sequence: CASSSYSGPPYNEQFF. Full variable domain (missing parts from reference TRBV7-6 and TRBJ2-1): GAGVSQSPRYKVTKRGQDVALRCDPISGHVSLYWYRQALGQGPEFLTYFNYEAQQDKSGLPNDRFSAERPEGSISTLTIQRTEQRDSAMYRCASSSYSGPPYNEQFFGPGTRLTVL.

The sample holds many counts of this clone. V is TRBV10-3 and J is TRBJ1-2; the D is unclear. The CDR3 is 14 amino acids. V was cut by 0 bases and J by 7 bases, with 12 bases left in between. The V gene's germline CDR1 is ENHRY and CDR2 SYGVKD. As DNA, the CDR3 is TGTGCCATCAGTGAGTCGGAGGGCGCAGGTGGCTACACCTTC. The encoded protein is CAISESEGAGGYTF.

The V call is TRBV28, the J call TRBJ2-3; D might be TRBD2 (6 bases). CDR3 size: 12 residues. Germline V gives CDR1 MDHEN, CDR2 SYDVKM. Trimming pared 10 bases from V and 3 bases from J, leaving 11 bases between. The CDR3 DNA reads TGTGCCACTCGGAGGGTTACAGATACGCAGTATTTT. It encodes CATRRVTDTQYF.

V gene TRBV2 combines with J gene TRBJ1-2, with 8 bases lining up with TRBD1. V was clipped by 11 bases and J by 4 bases; unmatched bases: 12. There are 14 residues in the CDR3. The germline gives CDR1 SNHLY, CDR2 FYNNEI. The CDR3 DNA follows: TGTGCCGGAAGTAGGGGGACAGGAACCTATGGCTACACCTTC. It codes for CAGSRGTGTYGYTF.

V and J are TRBV5-6 and TRBJ1-1, with D hard to call. Trimming took off 6 bases at V and 4 bases at J, with 13 bases between the two ends. Germline V gives CDR1 SGHDT, CDR2 YYEEEE. CDR3 size: 13 residues. CDR3: CASNPLSGTEAFF. DNA of the CDR3: TGTGCCAGCAACCCCCTTAGCGGCACTGAAGCTTTCTTT.

The chain combines TRBV12-5 with TRBJ1-2, with D tentatively TRBD1 (5 bases). Trimming took off 0 bases at V and 6 bases at J, with 14 bases between the two ends. Germline CDR1 LGHNT, CDR2 FRNRAP. This CDR3 comprises 15 residues. This CDR3 is CASGLVLRTTNGYTF. As DNA, the CDR3 is TGTGCTAGTGGTTTGGTATTAAGGACAACTAATGGCTACACCTTC.

The V and J genes are TRBV7-2 and TRBJ1-6; D is perhaps TRBD1 (6 bases). This CDR3 comprises 15 residues. Between the trimmed V and J ends, which lost 8 bases and 0 bases, there was a span of 11 bases. Per germline, CDR1 SGHTA and CDR2 FQGNSA. The CDR3, as DNA: TGTGCCAGCTCAAAGGGGGACTCCTATAATTCACCCCTCCACTTT. This gives the protein CASSKGDSYNSPLHF.

The chain carries TRBV5-1 and TRBJ2-5; D is uncertain. V lost 4 bases, J lost 4 bases, and 8 bases lay in between. This CDR3 has 12 residues. Germline-derived CDR1 and CDR2 are SGHRS and YFSETQ. CDR3 nucleotides: TGCGCCAGCAGCACCCAGGCAGAGACCCAGTACTTC. This translates into CASSTQAETQYF. The complete variable domain, with remaining parts taken from reference TRBV5-1 and TRBJ2-5, reads KAGVTQTPRYLIKTRGQQVTLSCSPISGHRSVSWYQQTPGQGLQFLFEYFSETQRNKGNFPGRFSGRQFSNSRSEMNVSTLELGDSALYLCASSTQAETQYFGPGTRLLVL.

Written as DNA, the CDR3 is TGCGCCAGCAGCCACGACAGCAACTATGGCTACACCTTC. As protein: CASSHDSNYGYTF. This chain uses TRBV4-3 with TRBJ1-2; possibly TRBD1 for D (5 bases). The CDR3 is 13 amino acids. V gave up 3 bases and J gave up 2 bases, with 7 bases separating them. Germline values: CDR1 LGHNA, CDR2 YSLEER.

V usage is TRBV6-6 and J usage is TRBJ2-2; D unresolved. CDR1 and CDR2 (germline): MNHNY, SVGAGI (reference sequence). The CDR3 sequence is 12 residues long. Between the trimmed V and J ends, which lost 6 bases and 8 bases, there was a span of 10 bases. The CDR3 DNA reads TGTGCCAGCAGCCTCGAGACAGGGGAGCTGTTTTTT. This encodes CASSLETGELFF.

The chain recombines TRBV4-2 with TRBJ1-1; 7 bases agree with TRBD1. V was clipped by 6 bases and J by 7 bases; unmatched bases: 8. The CDR3 contains 13 residues. Germline CDR1 reads LGHNA; CDR2 reads YNFKEQ. Here the CDR3 DNA reads TGTGCCAGCAGACGACGACAGGGTGGTGAAGCTTTCTTT. Translating it yields CASRRRQGGEAFF.

The chain links TRBV5-1 to TRBJ1-3; D is possibly TRBD1 (5 bases). The CDR3 is 16 residues long. V lost 3 bases, J lost 0 bases, and 13 bases lay in between. In germline, CDR1 is SGHRS, CDR2 YFSETQ. CDR3 nucleotides: TGCGCCAGCAGCTGGGGGGACCGGAGCTCTGGAAACACCATATATTTT. This translates into CASSWGDRSSGNTIYF.

The CDR3 spells CASSEGQINEKLFF. In nucleotides, the CDR3 is TGTGCCAGCAGTGAAGGGCAGATAAATGAAAAACTGTTTTTT. The chain recombines TRBV2 with TRBJ1-4, with D uncertain. V was clipped by 1 base and J by 5 bases, with 8 bases between them. This CDR3 comprises 14 residues. Germline CDR1 is SNHLY and CDR2 is FYNNEI.

CDR3 nucleotide sequence: TGTGCCAGCAGCCAAGTTACAACTAATGAAAAACTGTTTTTT. Translating gives CASSQVTTNEKLFF. The J gene is TRBJ1-4, the V gene TRBV3-1 (or the pseudogene TRBV3-2); D unresolved. The germline V and J ends were trimmed by 1 base and 0 bases, with 3 bases remaining between them. The CDR3 covers 14 residues. The germline V gene encodes CDR1 LGHDT and CDR2 YNNKEL (reference sequence).

CDR3 sequence (DNA): TGTGCCAGCTATTTATCTGGGGCCAACGTCCTGACTTTC. Its translation: CASYLSGANVLTF. This rearrangement joins TRBV5-6 to TRBJ2-6; D uncertain. This CDR3 is 13 amino acids long. With 7 bases removed from V and 1 base from J, the gap between germline ends came to 6 bases. Per the germline V gene, CDR1 is SGHDT and CDR2 is YYEEEE.

This rearrangement joins TRBV18 to TRBJ2-5, with 9 bases lining up with TRBD2. The germline CDR1 and CDR2 sequences are KGHSH and LQKENI. With V trimmed by 2 bases and J by 6 bases, 16 bases remained unmatched. The CDR3 consists of 18 residues. CDR3 bases: TGTGCCAGCTCACCATCACAGGTGGGGCTAGCGGGGAAAAAGACCCAGTACTTC. Translation: CASSPSQVGLAGKKTQYF.